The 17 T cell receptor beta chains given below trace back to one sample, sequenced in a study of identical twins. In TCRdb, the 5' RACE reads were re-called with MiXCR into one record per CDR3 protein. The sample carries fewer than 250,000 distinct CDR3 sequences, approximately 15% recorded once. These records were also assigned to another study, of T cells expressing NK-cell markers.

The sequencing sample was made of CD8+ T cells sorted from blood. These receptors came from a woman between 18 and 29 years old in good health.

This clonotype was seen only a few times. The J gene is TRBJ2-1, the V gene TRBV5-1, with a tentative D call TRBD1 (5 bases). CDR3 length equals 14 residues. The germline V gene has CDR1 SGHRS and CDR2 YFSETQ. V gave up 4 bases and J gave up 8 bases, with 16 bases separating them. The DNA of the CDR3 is TGCGCCAGCAGCCCCAGGGTCTCGGGCGATGAGCAGTTCTTC. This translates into CASSPRVSGDEQFF.

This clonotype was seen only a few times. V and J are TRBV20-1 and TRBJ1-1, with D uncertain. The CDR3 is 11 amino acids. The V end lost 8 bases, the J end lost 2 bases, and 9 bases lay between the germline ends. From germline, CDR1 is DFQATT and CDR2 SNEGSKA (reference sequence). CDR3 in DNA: TGCAGTCTAAAGACCAACACTGAAGCTTTCTTT. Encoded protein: CSLKTNTEAFF.

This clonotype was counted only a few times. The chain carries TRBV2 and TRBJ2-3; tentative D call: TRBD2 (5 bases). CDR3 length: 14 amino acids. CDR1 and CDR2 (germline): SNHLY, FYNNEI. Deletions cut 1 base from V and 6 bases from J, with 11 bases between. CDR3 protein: CASSEGETEDTQYF. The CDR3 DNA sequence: TGTGCCAGCAGTGAAGGGGAGACCGAGGATACGCAGTATTTT.

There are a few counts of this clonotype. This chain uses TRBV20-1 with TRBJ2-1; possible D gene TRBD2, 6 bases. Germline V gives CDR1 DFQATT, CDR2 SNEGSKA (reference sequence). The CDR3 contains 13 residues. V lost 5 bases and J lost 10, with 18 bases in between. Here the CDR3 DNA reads TGCAGTGCTGGCCGTCCTCTAGCGCAAGAGCAGTTCTTC. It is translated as CSAGRPLAQEQFF.

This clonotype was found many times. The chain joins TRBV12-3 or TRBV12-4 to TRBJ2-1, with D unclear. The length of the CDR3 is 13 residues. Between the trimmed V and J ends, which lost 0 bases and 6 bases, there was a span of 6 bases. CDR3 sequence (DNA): TGTGCCAGCAGTTTAGCATCCACCAATGAGCAGTTCTTC. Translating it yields CASSLASTNEQFF.

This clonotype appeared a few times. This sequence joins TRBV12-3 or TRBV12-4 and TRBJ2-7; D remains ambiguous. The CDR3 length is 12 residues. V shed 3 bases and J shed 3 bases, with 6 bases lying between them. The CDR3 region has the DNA TGTGCCAGCAGTTTGTCCAACTACGAGCAGTACTTC. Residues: CASSLSNYEQYF.

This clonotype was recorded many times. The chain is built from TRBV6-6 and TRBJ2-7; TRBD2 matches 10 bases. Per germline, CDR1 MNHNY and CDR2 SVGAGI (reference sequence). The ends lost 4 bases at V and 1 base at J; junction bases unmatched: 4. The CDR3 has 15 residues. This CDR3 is CASSSWTSGSYEQYF. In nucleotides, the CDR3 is TGTGCCAGCAGTTCTTGGACTAGCGGTTCCTACGAGCAGTACTTC.

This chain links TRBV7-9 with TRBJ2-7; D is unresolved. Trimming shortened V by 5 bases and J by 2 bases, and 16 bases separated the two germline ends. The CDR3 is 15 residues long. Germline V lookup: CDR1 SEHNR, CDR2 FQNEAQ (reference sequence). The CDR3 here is CASSHQLSGPYEQYF. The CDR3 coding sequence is TGTGCCAGCAGCCATCAGTTATCCGGACCCTACGAGCAGTACTTC.

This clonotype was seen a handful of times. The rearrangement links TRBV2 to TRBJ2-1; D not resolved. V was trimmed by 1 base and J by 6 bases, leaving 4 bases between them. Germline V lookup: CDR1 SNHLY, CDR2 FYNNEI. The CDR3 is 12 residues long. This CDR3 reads CASSEGLNEQFF. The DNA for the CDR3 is TGTGCCAGCAGTGAAGGTCTCAATGAGCAGTTCTTC.

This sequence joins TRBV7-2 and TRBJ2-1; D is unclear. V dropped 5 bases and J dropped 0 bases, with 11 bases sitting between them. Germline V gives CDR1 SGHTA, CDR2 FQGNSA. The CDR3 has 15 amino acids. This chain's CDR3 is CASSGSLSSYNEQFF. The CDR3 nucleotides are TGTGCCAGCAGCGGCAGCTTGAGCTCCTACAATGAGCAGTTCTTC.

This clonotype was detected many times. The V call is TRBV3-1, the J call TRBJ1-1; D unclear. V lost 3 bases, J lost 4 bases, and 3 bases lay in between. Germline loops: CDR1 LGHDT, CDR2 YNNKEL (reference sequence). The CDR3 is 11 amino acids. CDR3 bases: TGTGCCAGCAGCCAGGGCACTGAAGCTTTCTTT. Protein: CASSQGTEAFF.

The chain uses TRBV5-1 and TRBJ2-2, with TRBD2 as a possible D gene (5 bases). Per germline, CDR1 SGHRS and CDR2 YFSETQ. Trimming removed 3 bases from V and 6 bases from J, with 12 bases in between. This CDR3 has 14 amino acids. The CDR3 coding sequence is TGCGCCAGCAGCTGGTGGGAGTCAGCCGGGGAGCTGTTTTTT. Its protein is CASSWWESAGELFF.

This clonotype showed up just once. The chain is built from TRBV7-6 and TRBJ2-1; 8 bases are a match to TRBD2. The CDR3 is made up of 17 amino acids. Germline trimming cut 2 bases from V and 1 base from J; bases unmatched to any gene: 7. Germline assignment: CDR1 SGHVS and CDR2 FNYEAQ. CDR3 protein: CASSLYDSGVSYNEQFF. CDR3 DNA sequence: TGTGCCAGCAGCTTATATGATAGCGGGGTATCCTACAATGAGCAGTTCTTC.

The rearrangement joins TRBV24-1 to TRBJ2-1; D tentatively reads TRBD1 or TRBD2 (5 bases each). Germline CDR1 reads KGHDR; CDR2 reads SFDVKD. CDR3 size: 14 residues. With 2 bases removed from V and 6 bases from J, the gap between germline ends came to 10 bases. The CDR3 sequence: CATSDSGDGNEQFF. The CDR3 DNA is TGTGCCACCAGTGATTCCGGGGACGGCAATGAGCAGTTCTTC.

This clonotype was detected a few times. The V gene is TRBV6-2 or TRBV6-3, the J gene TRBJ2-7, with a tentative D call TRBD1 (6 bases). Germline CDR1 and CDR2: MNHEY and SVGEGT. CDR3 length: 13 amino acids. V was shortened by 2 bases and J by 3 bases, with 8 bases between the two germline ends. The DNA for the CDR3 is TGTGCCAGCAGTTACGTAGGGGGCTACGAGCAGTACTTC. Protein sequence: CASSYVGGYEQYF.

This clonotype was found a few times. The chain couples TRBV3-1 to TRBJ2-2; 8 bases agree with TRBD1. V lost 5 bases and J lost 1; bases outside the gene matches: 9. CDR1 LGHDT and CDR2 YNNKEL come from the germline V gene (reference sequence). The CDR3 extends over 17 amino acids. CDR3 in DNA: TGTGCCAGCAGCGCTGGGGTTGGGACAGGGAACACCGGGGAGCTGTTTTTT. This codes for CASSAGVGTGNTGELFF. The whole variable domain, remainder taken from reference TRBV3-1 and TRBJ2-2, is DTAVSQTPKYLVTQMGNDKSIKCEQNLGHDTMYWYKQDSKKFLKIMFSYNNKELIINETVPNRFSPKSPDKAHLNLHINSLELGDSAVYFCASSAGVGTGNTGELFFGEGSRLTVL.

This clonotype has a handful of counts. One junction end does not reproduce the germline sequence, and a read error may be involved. The CDR3 is CAWSRGQAYDQYF. DNA of the CDR3: TGTGCCTGGAGCAGGGGGCAGGCCTACGATCAGTACTTC. The rearrangement uses TRBV30 and TRBJ2-7, with 8 nucleotides matching TRBD1. CDR1 is GTSNPN, CDR2 SVGIG, per germline (reference sequence). The CDR3 runs to 13 residues.